This T cell receptor beta chain stems from a study of blood T cell repertoires in COVID-19 (dated by TCRdb to 2018 to 2021). Study-wide context: Samples from collaborators originated in the United States, Italy and Spain and spanned both the acute and convalescent phases of COVID-19. The material from the prospective study consisted of cDNA or gDNA derived from T cells, B-cell-depleted T cells, or PBMCs. Subjects who had been exposed to COVID-19, were actively infected with it, or had recovered from it provided the deeply sampled blood TCRbeta repertoires that made up the dataset. A de-identified subject ID, COVID-19 status, age in years and sex were almost always included in the sample metadata. The samples were drawn from two sources: the first 160 participants of the ongoing ImmuneRACE study, and 1,000 to 1,500 subjects contributed by 6 global collaborators. HLA class I and class II types, where available, came from metadata supplied by the sample provider rather than from assay-based typing. The repertoires were made available in a free public database intended to serve as a resource for research on the immune response to SARS-CoV-2. The paper's findings and limits, for the study overall: Clinical and demographic metadata were provided uncurated, with the amount varying by source and participant.

In regard to this clone: Its antigen remains unidentified. Per-base quality was not reported, and no clone a single base away is much larger than it.

TCRbeta CDR3 regions were amplified from genomic DNA by means of the immunoSEQ Assay, a bias-controlled multiplex PCR. Per the source publication's procedure: Within the assay, amplification of reference gene primers was used to estimate how many nucleated cells each sample contained. To quantify the absolute abundance of each unique TCRbeta CDR3 rearrangement, sequence reads were collapsed and filtered. For each sample, productive Simpson clonality was calculated as the square root of Simpson's diversity index across productive rearrangements. The clones in this table, taken by TCRdb from immuneACCESS, are in-frame only. Not every clone is retained; where verified, under half of the shortfall comes from an unresolved V gene, and the cause of the rest is unknown. The DNA was the basis for D and trimming; V, J and clone size are from that table. Recorded for this sample are 250,000 to 400,000 clones; roughly 88% of them occurred a single time. In total, the top ten clones hold 1.5% to 2% of the sample.

The germline V gene sets CDR1 to SNHLY and CDR2 to FYNNEI. Trimming removed 4 bases from V and 5 bases from J; the gene matches leave 4 bases unexplained. From the cysteine through the phenylalanine, the CDR3 covers 13 amino acids. The read is trimmed to its CDR3 DNA, 39 bases read in frame from base 1. In Seattle, one collaborating source enrolled patients while the infection was active and tracked those patients longitudinally over the course of disease. Whole blood was collected in K2EDTA tubes by collaborating institutions according to the institutions' own protocols. Collaborator samples were shipped for TCRbeta analysis as frozen whole blood, isolated PBMCs, or DNA extracted from either sample type.

The V and J segments used are TRBV2 and TRBJ2-5; 7 middle bases align to TRBD2. The sample was peripheral blood. This TCR came from a young woman with COVID-19, enrolled during active disease. The bases are TGTGCCAGCAGTGGTAGCGGGTGGGAGACCCAGTACTTC. This sequence encodes CASSGSGWETQYF.